This paragraph covers one T cell receptor (beta chain) sequence. The antigen is unknown. Trimming took off 4 bases at V and 15 bases at J, with 17 bases between the two ends. The germline V gene encodes CDR1 SGHDT and CDR2 YYEEEE. CDR3 length equals 12 residues. This specimen comes from a study of T cell responses to AZD1222 COVID-19 vaccine. Across the whole study: Combined were second doses at about 4 or about 12 weeks. Study-level points and caveats: Donors, mostly white British, included more females; clonal diversity was possibly underestimated. Researchers report vaccine-associated CD4 TCRs spanning spike, with dominance at 160-218 and 743-854.

The method was immunoSEQ multiplex PCR; TCRdb's version includes in-frame clones alone and lacks a portion of them. This table holds about 110,000 clones, around 89% found once. The input for sequencing was peripheral blood, taken on day 0 of AZD1222 vaccination. The V call is TRBV5-6, the J call TRBJ2-1; D is perhaps TRBD2 (6 bases). This receptor was taken from an adult in good health. The CDR3 nucleotides are TGTGCCAGCAGCCTTACTAGGGAGGTCTCGTTCTTC. Its translation is CASSLTREVSFF.